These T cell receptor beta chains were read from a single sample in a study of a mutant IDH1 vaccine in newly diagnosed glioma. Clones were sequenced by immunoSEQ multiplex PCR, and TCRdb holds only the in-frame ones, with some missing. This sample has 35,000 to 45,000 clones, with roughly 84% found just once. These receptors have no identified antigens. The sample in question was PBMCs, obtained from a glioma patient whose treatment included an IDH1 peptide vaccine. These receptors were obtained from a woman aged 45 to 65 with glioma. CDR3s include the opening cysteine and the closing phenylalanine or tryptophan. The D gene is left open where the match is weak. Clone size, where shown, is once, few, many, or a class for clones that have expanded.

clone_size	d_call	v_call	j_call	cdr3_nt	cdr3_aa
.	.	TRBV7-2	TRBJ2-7	TGTGCCAGCAGCTTAGCGGGGTCCTACGAGCAGTACTTC	CASSLAGSYEQYF
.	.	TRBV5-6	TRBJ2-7	TGTGCCAGCAGCTTAAGTTCTCGGGAGCAGTACTTC	CASSLSSREQYF
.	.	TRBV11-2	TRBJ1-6	TGTGCCAGCAGTGCAAGGGGGGACTCACCCCTCCACTTT	CASSARGDSPLHF
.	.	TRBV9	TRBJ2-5	TGTGCCAGCAGCGTAGCCGGGGAGACCCAGTACTTC	CASSVAGETQYF
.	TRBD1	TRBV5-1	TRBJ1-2	TGCGCCAGCAGCTTCGACAGGGTGGGCCTAAATTATGGCTACACCTTC	CASSFDRVGLNYGYTF
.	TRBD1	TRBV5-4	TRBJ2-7	TGTGCCAGCAGCACCCGGGACAGGGGATACTTGGGCGACGAGCAGTACTTC	CASSTRDRGYLGDEQYF
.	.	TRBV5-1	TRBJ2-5	TGCGCCAGCAGCTCGCGTATCGGGGTCGAGACCCAGTACTTC	CASSSRIGVETQYF
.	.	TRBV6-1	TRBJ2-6	TGTGCCAGCAGTGAAGCCCGGAGGGCTGGGGCCAACGTCCTGACTTTC	CASSEARRAGANVLTF
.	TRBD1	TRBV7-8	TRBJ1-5	TGTGCCAGCAGCCCTGGGACAGGGGGAAATCAGCCCCAGCATTTT	CASSPGTGGNQPQHF
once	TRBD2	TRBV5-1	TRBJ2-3	TGCGCCAGCAGCACGGGACTAGCGGGGGGCGCAGATACGCAGTATTTT	CASSTGLAGGADTQYF
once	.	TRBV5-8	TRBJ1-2	TGTGCCAGCAGCGGGCGGGGTATCAACTATGGCTACACCTTC	CASSGRGINYGYTF
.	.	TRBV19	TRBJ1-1	TGTGCCAGTATCCGAGACCGATCTATTGAAGCTTTCTTT	CASIRDRSIEAFF
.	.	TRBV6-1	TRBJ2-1	TGTGCCAGCAGTCTACCAGTAGTCAATGAGCAGTTCTTC	CASSLPVVNEQFF
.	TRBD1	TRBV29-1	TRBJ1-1	TGCAGCGTTCTCCGGGACAGGTCGAACACTGAAGCTTTCTTT	CSVLRDRSNTEAFF
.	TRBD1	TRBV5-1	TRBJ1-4	TGCGCCAGCAGCCAGTGGCAGGGGGAAACTAATGAAAAACTGTTTTTT	CASSQWQGETNEKLFF
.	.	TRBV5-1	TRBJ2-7	TGCGCCAGCGGTCAGCCGGGGCAACTCGGGCAGTACTTC	CASGQPGQLGQYF
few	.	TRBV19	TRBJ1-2	TGTGCCAGTAGTATGTTGCAGAAGTTCTATGGCTACACCTTC	CASSMLQKFYGYTF
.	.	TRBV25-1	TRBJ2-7	TGTGCCAGCAGTGAGTATAGGGATCGGGCCTACGAGCAGTACTTC	CASSEYRDRAYEQYF
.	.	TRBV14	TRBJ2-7	TGTGCCAGCAGCCTCGCCTCCGAGCAGTACTTC	CASSLASEQYF
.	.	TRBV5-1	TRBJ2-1	TGCGCCACCTCGACAGAGGACAATGAGCAGTTCTTC	CATSTEDNEQFF
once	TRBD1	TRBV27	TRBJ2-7	TGTGCCAGCAGTCCAAGACAGGGGTCCTACGAGCAGTACTTC	CASSPRQGSYEQYF
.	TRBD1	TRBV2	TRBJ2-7	TGTGCCAGCAGTGAAAAGCGGTACAGGGGTTCCTACGAGCAGTACTTC	CASSEKRYRGSYEQYF
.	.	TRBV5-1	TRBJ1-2	TGCGCCAGCAGCTTGGCCCCAGGGACTAACTATGGCTACACCTTC	CASSLAPGTNYGYTF
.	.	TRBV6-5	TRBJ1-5	TGTGCCAGCAGTTTTCAGGGACCATATCAGCCCCAGCATTTT	CASSFQGPYQPQHF
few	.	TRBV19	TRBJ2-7	TGTGCCAGTAGTATTGGGGCCGAGCAGTACTTC	CASSIGAEQYF
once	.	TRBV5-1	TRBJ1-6	TGCGCCAGCAGCCCTGATCCGGACAGTGAAAGGTCACCCCTCCACTTT	CASSPDPDSERSPLHF
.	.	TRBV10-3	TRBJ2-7	TGTGCCATCAGTGAAATTGGGGGCGCGTACGAGCAGTACTTC	CAISEIGGAYEQYF
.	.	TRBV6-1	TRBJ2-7	TGTGCCAGCGGGACCCGGGGGACCTACGAGCAGTACTTC	CASGTRGTYEQYF
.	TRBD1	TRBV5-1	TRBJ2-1	TGCGCCAGCGGACCGGGACAGGGGGCCTCCTACAATGAGCAGTTCTTC	CASGPGQGASYNEQFF
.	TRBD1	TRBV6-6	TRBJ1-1	TGTGCCAGCAGTTTCAGGGGGCGAGACACTGAAGCTTTCTTT	CASSFRGRDTEAFF
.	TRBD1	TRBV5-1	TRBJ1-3	TGCGCCAGCAGCCCCCAAGGACAGGGCCCACCCACCATATATTTT	CASSPQGQGPPTIYF
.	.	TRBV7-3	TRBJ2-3	TGTGCCAGCAGCTTAAATGGGGGCCAAGGAGTGGCAGATACGCAGTATTTT	CASSLNGGQGVADTQYF
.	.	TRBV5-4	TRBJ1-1	TGTGCCAGCAGCTTACAAAGAACGAACACTGAAGCTTTCTTT	CASSLQRTNTEAFF
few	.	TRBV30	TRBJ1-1	TGTGCCTGGGCCTCCATGGGGGCCAACACTGAAGCTTTCTTT	CAWASMGANTEAFF
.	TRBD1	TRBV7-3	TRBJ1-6	TGTGCCAGCAGCCGGGGACAGGGTGGTGGTTCGGTCCTCCACTTT	CASSRGQGGGSVLHF
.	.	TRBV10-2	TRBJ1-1	TGCGCCAGCAGTGAGTCGCGTAACCGACCGGCGAACACTGAAGCTTTCTTT	CASSESRNRPANTEAFF
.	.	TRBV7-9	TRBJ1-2	TGTGCCAGCAGCTTAATGGGGGGCCCTAACTATGGCTACACCTTC	CASSLMGGPNYGYTF
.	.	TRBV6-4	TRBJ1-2	TGTGCCAGCAACAACACACGGCCAAACTATGGCTACACCTTC	CASNNTRPNYGYTF
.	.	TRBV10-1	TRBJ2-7	TGCGCCAGCAGTGAGTCGAGGGAGGCCTCCTACGAGCAGTACTTC	CASSESREASYEQYF
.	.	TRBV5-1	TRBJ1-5	TGCGCCAGCAGCACCGGGGTGCTAAATAGCAATCAGCCCCAGCATTTT	CASSTGVLNSNQPQHF
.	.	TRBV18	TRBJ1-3	TGTGCCAGCTCACCCGACAGCCCATGGTGGGCTGGAAACACCATATATTTT	CASSPDSPWWAGNTIYF
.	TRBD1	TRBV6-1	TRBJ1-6	TGTGCCAGTCTCCTGGGACAGGGGGCTTCACCCCTCCACTTT	CASLLGQGASPLHF
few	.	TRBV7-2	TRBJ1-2	TGTGCCAGCAGTAGTAACGGGGCAGGCGTCTATGGCTACACCTTC	CASSSNGAGVYGYTF
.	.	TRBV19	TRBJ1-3	TGTGCCAGTACTCTTTTGGAGGGAACTGGAAACACCATATATTTT	CASTLLEGTGNTIYF
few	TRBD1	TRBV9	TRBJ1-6	TGTGCCAGCAGCGTAGAAGGGGGCAACTATAATTCACCCCTCCACTTT	CASSVEGGNYNSPLHF
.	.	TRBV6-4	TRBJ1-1	TGTGCCAGCAGTCCCGTTCACACTGAAGCTTTCTTT	CASSPVHTEAFF
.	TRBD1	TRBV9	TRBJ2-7	TGTGCCAGCAGCGTAGTGGACAGGGGGTACGAGCAGTACTTC	CASSVVDRGYEQYF
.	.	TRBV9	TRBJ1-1	TGTGCCAGCAGCCCCGGTCCGGGACCCCTCGTCGAGAGGACTGAAGCTTTCTTT	CASSPGPGPLVERTEAFF
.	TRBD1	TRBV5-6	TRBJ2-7	TGTGCCAGCAGCTTGTGGGGTGGTGGGACAGGTTTATCAGAGCAGTACTTC	CASSLWGGGTGLSEQYF
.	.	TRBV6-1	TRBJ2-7	TGTGCCAGCAGTGGGGTCACCACCTACGAGCAGTACTTC	CASSGVTTYEQYF
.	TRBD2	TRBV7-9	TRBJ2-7	TGTGCCAGCAGCTTGGGCGGGGGGTTTAACGAGCAGTACTTC	CASSLGGGFNEQYF
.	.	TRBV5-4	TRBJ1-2	TGTGCCAGCAGCTTCCCCGGGAAAAATAACTATGGCTACACCTTC	CASSFPGKNNYGYTF
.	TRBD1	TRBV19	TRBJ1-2	TGTGCCAGTAGTCACAGGGGGGACTATGGCTACACCTTC	CASSHRGDYGYTF
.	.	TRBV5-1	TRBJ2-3	TGCGCCAGCAGCTCTAACACTGGGGGGACAGATACGCAGTATTTT	CASSSNTGGTDTQYF
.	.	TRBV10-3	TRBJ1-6	TGTGCCATCATGGAGGGCGGGGGTGATTCACCCCTCCACTTT	CAIMEGGGDSPLHF